This TCR beta chain was observed in a study of blood T cell repertoires in COVID-19. Looking at the study overall: Researchers got acute and convalescent COVID-19 samples from the United States, Italy and Spain.

Clones were read by immunoSEQ multiplex PCR, and TCRdb kept only the in-frame ones, dropping some. The repertoire holds 100,000 to 150,000 clones, with 82% as singletons. CDR3 length equals 16 residues. Germline V gene data show CDR1 as LGHNA and CDR2 as YSLEER. With 1 base clipped from V and 2 bases from J, the junction kept 7 bases outside the gene matches. Source material: peripheral blood. V gene TRBV4-3 combines with J gene TRBJ1-2, with 7 bases fitting TRBD1. This sequence was found in a woman in her 70s with acute or convalescent COVID-19. The chain's CDR3 is CASSQVKAGGNYGYTF. The CDR3 DNA follows: TGCGCCAGCAGCCAAGTGAAGGCAGGGGGGAACTATGGCTACACCTTC.